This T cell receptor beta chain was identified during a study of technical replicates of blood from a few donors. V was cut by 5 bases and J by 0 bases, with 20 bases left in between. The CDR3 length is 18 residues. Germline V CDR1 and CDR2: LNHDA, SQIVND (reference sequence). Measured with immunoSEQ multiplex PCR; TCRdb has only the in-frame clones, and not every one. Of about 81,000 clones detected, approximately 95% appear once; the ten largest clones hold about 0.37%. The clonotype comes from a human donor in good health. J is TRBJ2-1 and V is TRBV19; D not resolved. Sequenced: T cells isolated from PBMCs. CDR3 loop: CASSLVSVAVSSYNEQFF. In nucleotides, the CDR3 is TGTGCCAGTAGTCTTGTCTCTGTAGCCGTGAGCTCCTACAATGAGCAGTTCTTC.